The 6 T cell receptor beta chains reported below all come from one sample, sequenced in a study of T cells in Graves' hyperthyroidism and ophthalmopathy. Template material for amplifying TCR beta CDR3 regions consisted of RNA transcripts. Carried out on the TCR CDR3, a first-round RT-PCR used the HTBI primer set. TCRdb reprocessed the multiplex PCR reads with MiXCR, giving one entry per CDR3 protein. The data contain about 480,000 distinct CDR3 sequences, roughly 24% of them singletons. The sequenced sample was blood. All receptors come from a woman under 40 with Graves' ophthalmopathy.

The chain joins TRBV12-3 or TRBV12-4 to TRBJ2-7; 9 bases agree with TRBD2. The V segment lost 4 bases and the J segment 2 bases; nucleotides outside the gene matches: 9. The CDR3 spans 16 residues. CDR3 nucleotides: TGTGCCAGCAGTTGGAGGTCCGCGGGGGGGGCCTACGAGCAGTACTTC. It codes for CASSWRSAGGAYEQYF.

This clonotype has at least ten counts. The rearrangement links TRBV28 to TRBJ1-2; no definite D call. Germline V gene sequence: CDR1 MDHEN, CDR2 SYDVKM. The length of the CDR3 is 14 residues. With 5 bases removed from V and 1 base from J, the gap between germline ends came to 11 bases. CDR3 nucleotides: TGTGCCAGCAGTGTTACCGGGAATAACTATGGCTACACCTTC. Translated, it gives CASSVTGNNYGYTF.

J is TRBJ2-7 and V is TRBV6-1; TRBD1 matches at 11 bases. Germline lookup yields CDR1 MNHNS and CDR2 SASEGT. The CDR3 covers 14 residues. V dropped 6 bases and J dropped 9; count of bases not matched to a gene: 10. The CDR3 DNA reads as TGTGCCAGCAGGATGGACAGGGGGCGCATTGTGCAGTACTTC. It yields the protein CASRMDRGRIVQYF.

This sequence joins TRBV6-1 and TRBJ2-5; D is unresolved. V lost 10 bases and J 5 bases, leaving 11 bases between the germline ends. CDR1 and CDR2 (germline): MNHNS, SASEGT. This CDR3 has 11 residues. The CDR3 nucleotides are TGTGCCACCGCCCCTAAGGAGACCCAGTACTTC. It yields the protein CATAPKETQYF.

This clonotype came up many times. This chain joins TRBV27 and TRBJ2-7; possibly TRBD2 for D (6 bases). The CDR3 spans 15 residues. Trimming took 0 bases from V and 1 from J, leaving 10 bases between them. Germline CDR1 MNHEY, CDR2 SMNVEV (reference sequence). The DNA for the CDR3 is TGTGCCAGCAGTTTATCGAGGCGGGGATCCTACGAGCAGTACTTC. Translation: CASSLSRRGSYEQYF.

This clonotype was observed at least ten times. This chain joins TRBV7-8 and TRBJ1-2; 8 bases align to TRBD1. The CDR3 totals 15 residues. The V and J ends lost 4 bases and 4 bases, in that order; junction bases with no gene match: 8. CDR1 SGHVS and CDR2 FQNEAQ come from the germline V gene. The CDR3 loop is CASSYQDRAGYGYTF. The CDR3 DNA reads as TGTGCCAGCAGCTACCAGGACAGGGCGGGCTATGGCTACACCTTC. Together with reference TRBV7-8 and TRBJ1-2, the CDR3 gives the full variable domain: GAGVSQSPRYKVAKRGQDVALRCDPISGHVSLFWYQQALGQGPEFLTYFQNEAQLDKSGLPSDRFFAERPEGSVSTLKIQRTQQEDSAVYLCASSYQDRAGYGYTFGSGTRLTVV.